Included here is one T cell receptor beta chain sequence, with context. Other DNA sequences from this sample encode an identical CDR3 as well. Some clones are missing from TCRdb's copy, which holds only in-frame ones; the method was immunoSEQ multiplex PCR. The table has around 250,000 clones, approximately 82% seen once. The sample is drawn from a study of blood T cell repertoires in COVID-19. Study at large: From T cells, B-cell-depleted T cells, or PBMCs came the material, which was cDNA or gDNA.

This TCR was sampled from a man aged 30 to 39 who had recovered from COVID-19. The source material was peripheral blood.

CDR3 loop: CASSQATGRTEAFF. The DNA for the CDR3 is TGTGCCAGCAGCCAAGCGACAGGGAGGACTGAAGCTTTCTTT. The chain employs TRBV3-1 (or the pseudogene TRBV3-2) and TRBJ1-1; 7 bases fit TRBD1. With V trimmed by 1 base and J by 5 bases, 4 bases remained unmatched. The CDR3 covers 14 residues. CDR1 and CDR2 from the germline V gene are LGHDT and YNNKEL (reference sequence).